This TCR beta chain was sequenced in a study of blood T cell repertoires in COVID-19. On the study more broadly: There were acute and convalescent COVID-19 samples, and they came from the United States, Italy and Spain. The analysed material was cDNA or gDNA that came from T cells, B-cell-depleted T cells, or PBMCs.

The CDR3 is 13 residues long. Trimming left V 2 bases short and J 4 bases short, with 9 bases between. Germline-derived CDR1 and CDR2 are SGHRS and YFSETQ. In the original workflow: Reference gene primer amplification yielded estimated nucleated cell counts. Assay: immunoSEQ multiplex PCR; the TCRdb copy retains only in-frame clones and omits some. The DNA gave D and trimming, while V, J and clone size come from that table. This table has around 180,000 clones, around 81% appearing once. Sequencing used peripheral blood. The V and J genes are TRBV5-1 and TRBJ1-2; D is unresolved. This receptor was identified in a woman of 80 years or more with COVID-19, enrolled during active disease. The CDR3 bases are TGCGCCAGCAGCTTAGAACGGTCCTATGGCTACACCTTC. It yields the protein CASSLERSYGYTF.